This is a list of T cell receptor beta chains from one sample in a study of cytomegalovirus exposure and HLA in healthy donors. Repertoires were generated with immunoSEQ multiplex PCR, while TCRdb's copy carries only in-frame clones and drops some. Here the sample spans 140,000 or so clones, around 82% being singletons. The specimen was PBMCs. These receptors originate from a woman aged 18-29 years in good health and CMV-seropositive. Each CDR3 is given with its conserved first and last residue. Each record gives: V gene, J gene, D gene, clone size, CDR3 DNA, CDR3 protein. The D gene is left open where the match is weak. Some rows have no size entry. The others give once, few or many, or a class for an expanded clone.

TRBV5-1	TRBJ2-4	NA	NA	TGCGCCAGCACATTGGGGGGGCGGAATCTAGCCAAAAACATTCAGTACTTC	CASTLGGRNLAKNIQYF
TRBV30	TRBJ2-3	TRBD2	few	TGTGCCTGGGGGGCGGGGGACGCTGCAGATACGCAGTATTTT	CAWGAGDAADTQYF
TRBV4-1	TRBJ2-7	NA	NA	TGCGCCAGCAGCCAAGTACCGGGTCGCGAGCAGTACTTC	CASSQVPGREQYF
TRBV10-1	TRBJ1-4	NA	NA	TGCGCCAGCAGTCCGGACAGTGAAAAACTGTTTTTT	CASSPDSEKLFF
TRBV7-6	TRBJ2-7	NA	NA	TGTGCCAGCAGCTTAGAGTCCTGGCACGAGCAGTACTTC	CASSLESWHEQYF
TRBV18	TRBJ2-7	TRBD1	NA	TGTGCCAGCTCACGAGAGGACAGGGCCTCCTACGAGCAGTACTTC	CASSREDRASYEQYF
TRBV23-1	TRBJ2-1	TRBD1	NA	TGCGCCAGCAGTCTTAGGCCAGATCCCGGGACAGGGGCGATCCCCCCCACATCCTACAATGAGCAGTTCTTC	CASSLRPDPGTGAIPPTSYNEQFF
TRBV2	TRBJ1-6	TRBD1	NA	TGTGCCACCTACCGTGGACAGGGTAATTCACCCCTCCACTTT	CATYRGQGNSPLHF
TRBV27	TRBJ2-3	TRBD1	once	TGTGCCAGCAGCCGATGGGGACAGGGTGGAGATACGCAGTATTTT	CASSRWGQGGDTQYF
TRBV6-1	TRBJ2-7	NA	NA	TGTGCCAGCAGTGCCTCCTGGGGCCAGCGCGAGCAGTACTTC	CASSASWGQREQYF
TRBV6-4	TRBJ2-2	NA	NA	TGTGCCAGCAGTGACTCGTTGGGCAGGGAGCTGTTTTTT	CASSDSLGRELFF
TRBV15	TRBJ2-3	NA	NA	TGTGCCACCAGCAGAGGCCCGGGGTCCACAGATACGCAGTATTTT	CATSRGPGSTDTQYF
TRBV5-4	TRBJ2-7	TRBD2	NA	TGTGCCAGCAGCCCAGATTCTAGCGGTAACTACGAGCAGTACTTC	CASSPDSSGNYEQYF
TRBV6-4	TRBJ2-5	NA	NA	TGTGCCAGCAGTGAAGGCATGGAGGGCGCAAAGACCCAGTACTTC	CASSEGMEGAKTQYF
TRBV19	TRBJ1-1	TRBD1	NA	TGTGCCAGTACCCGACAGGGTGAAGCTTTCTTT	CASTRQGEAFF
TRBV30	TRBJ2-5	TRBD2	NA	TGTGCCTGGAGTAAGGCACTAGCGGGGGCAGAGACCCAGTACTTC	CAWSKALAGAETQYF
TRBV6-4	TRBJ1-2	NA	NA	TGTGCCAGCAGGGGGAGGGACACCCACACCTTC	CASRGRDTHTF
TRBV2	TRBJ2-6	NA	NA	TGTGCCAGCAGCCTCAGGGAATCTGGGGCCAACGTCCTGACTTTC	CASSLRESGANVLTF
TRBV9	TRBJ2-3	NA	NA	TGTGCCAGCAGCGGCACATACCCTCAGGATTTT	CASSGTYPQDF
TRBV6-5	TRBJ2-1	TRBD1	NA	TGTGCCAGCAGTTACTCGGCAGGGGGCACCTACAATGAGCAGTTCTTC	CASSYSAGGTYNEQFF
TRBV5-1	TRBJ2-7	TRBD1	few	TGCGCCAGCAGCAGGGACAGTACCTACGAGCAGTACTTC	CASSRDSTYEQYF
TRBV5-5	TRBJ1-2	TRBD1	NA	TGTGCCAGCAGCTTGTTCGGCCCAGGACAGGGTAGTGGAGGCTACACCTTC	CASSLFGPGQGSGGYTF
TRBV5-1	TRBJ2-7	TRBD2	NA	TGCGCCAGCAGCTTGGCTGGACTAGCGGGGGGGTCCTCCTACGAGCAGTACTTC	CASSLAGLAGGSSYEQYF
TRBV13	TRBJ2-7	TRBD2	NA	TGTGCCAGCAGCTCCGGACTAGCGGGGGTTAGCTCCTACGAGCAGTACTTC	CASSSGLAGVSSYEQYF
TRBV9	TRBJ2-7	TRBD1	NA	TGTGCCAGCAGCGTAGACCCGGGACAGAACACCTACGAGCAGTACTTC	CASSVDPGQNTYEQYF
TRBV6-5	TRBJ2-1	TRBD1	NA	TGTGCCAGCAGTTACGCCGGGACAGCTGGGAATGAGCAGTTCTTC	CASSYAGTAGNEQFF
TRBV5-1	TRBJ1-1	TRBD1	NA	TGCGCCAGCAGCTTGGGACAGGGGGCAAACACTGAAGCTTTCTTT	CASSLGQGANTEAFF
TRBV5-1	TRBJ2-3	TRBD2	NA	TGCGCCAGCAGCTTGACGGGGGGAGGCGCAGATACGCAGTATTTT	CASSLTGGGADTQYF
TRBV18	TRBJ2-2	TRBD2	NA	TGTGCCAGCTCACCAGGACGGGGGGGACTCAACACCGGGGAGCTGTTTTTT	CASSPGRGGLNTGELFF
TRBV27	TRBJ1-2	NA	once	TGTGCCAGCAGTATGCAGGGCGGCTACTCTATGGGCTACACCTTC	CASSMQGGYSMGYTF
TRBV6-5	TRBJ1-1	NA	NA	TGTGCCAGCAGTTATGGACAAAAGGGCACTGAAGCTTTCTTT	CASSYGQKGTEAFF
TRBV2	TRBJ2-5	TRBD1	NA	TGTGCCAGCAGTGTCCCCCGGGACAGGGTCAAAGAGACCCAGTACTTC	CASSVPRDRVKETQYF
TRBV28	TRBJ1-2	TRBD1	NA	TGTGCCAGCAGGAGGACAGGTACTAACTATGGCTACACCTTC	CASRRTGTNYGYTF
TRBV5-1	TRBJ1-1	NA	NA	TGCGCCAGCAGAGCAAAGACATCAGGGGTGGACACTGAAGCTTTCTTT	CASRAKTSGVDTEAFF
TRBV2	TRBJ2-7	NA	NA	TGTGCCAGCAGTGAAGGCAGCTACGAGCAGTACTTC	CASSEGSYEQYF
TRBV6-5	TRBJ2-1	TRBD2	NA	TGTGCCAGCAGTAGGCTAGCGGGGGCTTACAATGAGCAGTTCTTC	CASSRLAGAYNEQFF
TRBV2	TRBJ2-2	TRBD2	NA	TGTGCCAGCAGTGATTCGGGACTAGCGGGGGGTAGCACCAGGGAGCTGTTTTTT	CASSDSGLAGGSTRELFF
TRBV28	TRBJ2-2	TRBD1	NA	TGTGCCAGCAGTCCCCACAGGGGGAAGAACGCCGGGGAGCTGTTTTTT	CASSPHRGKNAGELFF
TRBV5-1	TRBJ2-1	NA	once	TGCGCCAGCAGCTACGGGGCTCGATCTTTCGGGGGGCCCTGGTACAATGAGCAGTTCTTC	CASSYGARSFGGPWYNEQFF
TRBV9	TRBJ2-7	NA	few	TGTGCCAGCAGCGTAGGGGTGACGGGGGATTACGAGCAGTACTTC	CASSVGVTGDYEQYF
TRBV6-5	TRBJ1-5	NA	NA	TGTGCCAGCGGGGTGGGGGGGAGCAATCAGCCCCAGCATTTT	CASGVGGSNQPQHF
TRBV2	TRBJ1-1	NA	NA	TGTGCCAGCAGTGCGCTGGGGGGGGGCACTGAAGCTTTCTTT	CASSALGGGTEAFF
TRBV18	TRBJ1-2	NA	NA	TGTGCCAGCTCCGACAGGCGGGGCTACACCTTC	CASSDRRGYTF
TRBV27	TRBJ1-6	NA	NA	TGTGCCAGGGGGGGGAGGCAGGGTAATTCACCCCTCCACTTT	CARGGRQGNSPLHF
TRBV5-1	TRBJ2-1	TRBD1	NA	TGCGCCAGCAGCTCGGGACAGGGTCCCAATGAGCAGTTCTTC	CASSSGQGPNEQFF
TRBV5-6	TRBJ1-1	TRBD1	NA	TGTGCCAGCAGCTGGGGGGTAGGGACAGGAATGAACACTGAAGCTTTCTTT	CASSWGVGTGMNTEAFF
TRBV6-1	TRBJ2-7	TRBD2	NA	TGTGCCAGCAAAGACTCTGCGGGGGGCCCCAACGAGCAGTACTTC	CASKDSAGGPNEQYF
TRBV19	TRBJ1-2	TRBD1	NA	TGTGCCAGTAGGACAGGGGGCAATGGCTACACCTTC	CASRTGGNGYTF
TRBV28	TRBJ2-2	TRBD1	NA	TGTGCCAGCAGTTTCCGGACAGGGGCCGGGGAGCTGTTTTTT	CASSFRTGAGELFF
TRBV5-6	TRBJ2-7	NA	NA	TGTGCCAGCAGCTTGGATATTGGACAGTCCAACGAGCAGTACTTC	CASSLDIGQSNEQYF
TRBV6-6	TRBJ1-5	TRBD1	NA	TGTGCCAGCAGCCGGACAGGGCGCAATCAGCCCCAGCATTTT	CASSRTGRNQPQHF
TRBV30	TRBJ2-5	NA	NA	TGTGCCTGGAGTTGGGGAGGGGGGCGGCAGACCCAGTACTTC	CAWSWGGGRQTQYF
TRBV10-3	TRBJ2-5	TRBD1	NA	TGTGCCATCAGTGAGGAGAAATACCGGGACCGAATTGCGCGGACAGGCGGCGAGACCCAGTACTTC	CAISEEKYRDRIARTGGETQYF
TRBV7-6	TRBJ1-3	TRBD1	NA	TGTGCCAGCAGCTCTTACCTGGGGACAGGGATCTCTGGAAACACCATATATTTT	CASSSYLGTGISGNTIYF